This T cell receptor beta chain was documented in a study of blood T cell repertoires in COVID-19. Looking at the study overall: T cells, B-cell-depleted T cells, or PBMCs provided the cDNA or gDNA that served as material.

Cohort 3 recovered donors had two negative PCRs, clearance, or symptom resolution. The CDR3 runs 16 residues. Trimming removed 0 bases from V and 4 bases from J; junction bases left unmatched: 4. Germline V lookup: CDR1 SGHTA, CDR2 FQGTGA. Some clones are missing from TCRdb's copy, which holds only in-frame ones; the method was immunoSEQ multiplex PCR. The sample lists roughly 160,000 clones, approximately 80% seen once, with approximately 11% in the top ten. This receptor was obtained from a man in his forties or fifties who had recovered from COVID-19. Sequencing used PBMCs or T cells enriched from blood (not recorded which). This chain links TRBV7-3 with TRBJ2-1; 9 bases map to TRBD1. CDR3 bases: TGTGCCAGCAGCTTAACGCAAGGGACAGGGTACAATGAGCAGTTCTTC. This gives the protein CASSLTQGTGYNEQFF.